What follows are 17 T cell receptor beta chains derived from one specimen sequenced in a study of T cell responses to AZD1222 COVID-19 vaccine. Profiled with immunoSEQ multiplex PCR; TCRdb holds only in-frame clones, not every one. The sample lists roughly 36,000 clones; around 90% were seen once. The source material was peripheral blood, sampled on day 0 of AZD1222 vaccination. These receptor sequences come from an adult in good health.

The chain employs TRBV28 and TRBJ2-7; a possible D gene is TRBD1 (5 bases). The CDR3 consists of 15 residues. Trimming cost V 6 bases and J 0 bases, with 15 bases left between them. Germline-derived CDR1 and CDR2 are MDHEN and SYDVKM. The chain's CDR3 is CASSKTAPSSYEQYF. The CDR3 DNA reads as TGTGCCAGCAGCAAGACAGCTCCTAGCTCCTACGAGCAGTACTTC. The entire variable domain, with the rest obtained from reference TRBV28 and TRBJ2-7, is as follows: DVKVTQSSRYLVKRTGEKVFLECVQDMDHENMFWYRQDPGLGLRLIYFSYDVKMKEKGDIPEGYSVSREKKERFSLILESASTNQTSMYLCASSKTAPSSYEQYFGPGTRLTVT.

CDR3 sequence reads: CASSDVRGYTF. CDR3 in DNA: TGTGCCAGTAGTGACGTGAGGGGCTACACCTTC. The J gene is TRBJ1-2, the V gene TRBV19; no firm D call. CDR1 and CDR2 (germline): LNHDA, SQIVND (reference sequence). CDR3 size: 11 residues. V lost 5 bases and J lost 8, with 9 bases in between. Variable domain in full (rest from reference TRBV19 and TRBJ1-2): DGGITQSPKYLFRKEGQNVTLSCEQNLNHDAMYWYRQDPGQGLRLIYYSQIVNDFQKGDIAEGYSVSREKKESFPLTVTSAQKNPTAFYLCASSDVRGYTFGSGTRLTVV.

V is TRBV9 and J is TRBJ2-7, with unresolved D. The V gene's germline CDR1 is SGDLS and CDR2 YYNGEE. Deletions cut 0 bases from V and 3 bases from J, with 10 bases between. This CDR3 is 14 amino acids long. CDR3 sequence: CASSVAPQDYEQYF. For the CDR3, the DNA is TGTGCCAGCAGCGTAGCCCCGCAGGACTACGAGCAGTACTTC.

The genes are TRBV19 and TRBJ2-1; D is perhaps TRBD1 (6 bases). Germline values: CDR1 LNHDA, CDR2 SQIVND (reference sequence). The V end lost 6 bases, the J end lost 10 bases, and 13 bases lay between the germline ends. This CDR3 is built from 12 residues. CDR3 nucleotide sequence: TGTGCCAGTAGCCCCAGGGGATCAGAGCAGTTCTTC. Translated, it gives CASSPRGSEQFF.

This chain links TRBV19 with TRBJ1-2; D call uncertain. Between the trimmed V and J ends, which lost 7 bases and 4 bases, there was a span of 13 bases. Germline CDR1 reads LNHDA; CDR2 reads SQIVND (reference sequence). The CDR3 spans 13 residues. CDR3 in amino acids: CASTPRRAYGYTF. The DNA for the CDR3 is TGTGCCAGTACCCCCAGGCGGGCCTATGGCTACACCTTC.

The V gene is TRBV10-1, the J gene TRBJ2-7, with 9 nucleotides matching TRBD1. Germline lookup yields CDR1 WNHNN and CDR2 SYGVQD (reference sequence). J was trimmed by 9 bases and V by 3 bases; bases with no gene match: 12. CDR3 length: 15 residues. CDR3 in amino acids: CASSDRDRATRGQYF. As DNA, the CDR3 is TGCGCCAGCAGTGATCGGGACAGGGCTACGAGGGGGCAGTACTTC.

The rearrangement joins TRBV7-9 to TRBJ2-7; TRBD1 matches at 11 bases. The CDR3 extends over 14 amino acids. Losses at the gene ends were 3 bases for V and 4 bases for J; bases not matched to a gene: 2. Germline V gene sequence: CDR1 SEHNR, CDR2 FQNEAQ (reference sequence). CDR3 in amino acids: CASSLGQGGYEQYF. DNA for the CDR3: TGTGCCAGCAGCTTGGGACAGGGGGGATACGAGCAGTACTTC.

The V gene is TRBV28, the J gene TRBJ2-2; D gene ambiguous. The CDR3 has 14 amino acids. Germline CDR1 is MDHEN and CDR2 is SYDVKM. V lost 1 base to trimming and J lost 0 bases, with 3 bases between them. The CDR3 reads CASSLSTNTGELFF. The CDR3 bases are TGTGCCAGCAGTTTATCAACGAACACCGGGGAGCTGTTTTTT.

This clone has just a few counts. V and J are TRBV25-1 and TRBJ2-7; D is undetermined. Trimming cost V 0 bases and J 3 bases, with 9 bases left between them. The CDR3 spans 14 residues. The germline V gene encodes CDR1 MGHDK and CDR2 SYGVNS. The CDR3 nucleotides read TGTGCCAGCAGTGAATATATCAGTGGCTACGAGCAGTACTTC. This encodes CASSEYISGYEQYF.

CDR3 DNA: TGTGCCATCAGTGACAGTAGCAATTCACCCCTCCACTTT. It translates to CAISDSSNSPLHF. The rearrangement joins TRBV10-3 to TRBJ1-6; D gene unclear. Deletions cut 3 bases from V and 7 bases from J, with 7 bases between. Germline CDR1 ENHRY, CDR2 SYGVKD. There are 13 residues in the CDR3.

The V call is TRBV28, the J call TRBJ2-7; 11 positions agree with TRBD2. Trimming removed 8 bases from V and 3 bases from J; junction bases left unmatched: 3. The length of the CDR3 is 13 residues. In germline, CDR1 is MDHEN, CDR2 SYDVKM. The CDR3 sequence: CASGTSGFYEQYF. The CDR3 coding sequence is TGTGCCAGCGGGACTAGCGGATTCTACGAGCAGTACTTC.

The chain has TRBV19 and TRBJ1-4, with D perhaps matching TRBD1 (6 bases). V lost 5 bases and J lost 1, with 11 bases in between. Germline CDR1 and CDR2: LNHDA and SQIVND (reference sequence). There are 15 residues in the CDR3. In DNA form, the CDR3 reads TGTGCCAGTAGTCGACAGGAAAGAACTAATGAAAAACTGTTTTTT. It specifies CASSRQERTNEKLFF.

The V and J genes are TRBV28 and TRBJ1-5; no definite D call. Trimming shortened V by 2 bases and J by 5 bases, and 4 bases separated the two germline ends. This CDR3 contains 12 residues. Germline assignment: CDR1 MDHEN and CDR2 SYDVKM. CDR3 amino acids: CASSLEDQPQHF. The CDR3 DNA reads as TGTGCCAGCAGTTTAGAGGATCAGCCCCAGCATTTT.

The CDR3 DNA follows: TGTGCCAGTAGTATCAATTCCTACGAGCAGTACTTC. Residues: CASSINSYEQYF. The genes are TRBV19 and TRBJ2-7; D is uncertain. This CDR3 spans 12 amino acids. The ends were cut back, 3 bases at V and 1 base at J, with 4 bases in the middle. Germline CDR1 reads LNHDA; CDR2 reads SQIVND (reference sequence).

The chain recombines TRBV6-1 with TRBJ1-1; D not resolved. Germline CDR1 and CDR2: MNHNS and SASEGT. V was pared by 1 base and J by 1 base, with 10 bases between. The CDR3 is made up of 15 amino acids. CDR3 nucleotides: TGTGCCAGCAGTGAAGTGACCGTCGGGAACACTGAAGCTTTCTTT. It codes for CASSEVTVGNTEAFF.

The chain couples TRBV20-1 to TRBJ1-2; D possibly corresponds to TRBD1 (6 bases). Deletions cut 3 bases from V and 5 bases from J, with 16 bases between. This CDR3 has 14 amino acids. The germline CDR1 and CDR2 sequences are DFQATT and SNEGSKA (reference sequence). CDR3 protein: CSASTPGGAYGYTF. The DNA for the CDR3 is TGCAGTGCTAGTACACCGGGGGGGGCGTATGGCTACACCTTC.

This chain links TRBV5-1 with TRBJ1-1, with a tentative D call TRBD1 (5 bases). The length of the CDR3 is 15 residues. Per the germline V gene, CDR1 is SGHRS and CDR2 is YFSETQ. The V and J ends lost 0 bases and 2 bases respectively, with 11 bases between them. The CDR3 here is CASSLEGTGNTEAFF. In nucleotides, the CDR3 is TGCGCCAGCAGCTTGGAAGGGACGGGAAACACTGAAGCTTTCTTT.